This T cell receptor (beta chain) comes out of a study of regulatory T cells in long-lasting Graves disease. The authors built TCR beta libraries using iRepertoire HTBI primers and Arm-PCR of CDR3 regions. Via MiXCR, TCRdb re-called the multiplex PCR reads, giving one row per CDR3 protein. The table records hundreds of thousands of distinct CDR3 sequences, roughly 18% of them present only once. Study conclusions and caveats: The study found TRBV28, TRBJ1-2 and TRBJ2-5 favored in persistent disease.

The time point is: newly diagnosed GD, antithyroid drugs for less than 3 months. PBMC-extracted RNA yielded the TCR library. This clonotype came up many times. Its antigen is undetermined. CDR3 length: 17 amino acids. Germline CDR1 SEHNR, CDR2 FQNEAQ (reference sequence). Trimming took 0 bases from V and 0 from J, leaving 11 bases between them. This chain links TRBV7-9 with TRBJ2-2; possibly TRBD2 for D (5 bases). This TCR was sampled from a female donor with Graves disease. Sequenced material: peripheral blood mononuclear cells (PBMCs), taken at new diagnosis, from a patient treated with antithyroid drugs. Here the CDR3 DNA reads TGTGCCAGCAGCTTAGCCCTAGCATCTACGAACACCGGGGAGCTGTTTTTT. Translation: CASSLALASTNTGELFF. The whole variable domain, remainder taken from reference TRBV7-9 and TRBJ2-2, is DTGVSQNPRHKITKRGQNVTFRCDPISEHNRLYWYRQTLGQGPEFLTYFQNEAQLEKSRLLSDRFSAERPKGSFSTLEIQRTEQGDSAMYLCASSLALASTNTGELFFGEGSRLTVL.